This T cell receptor beta chain was captured by sequencing in a study of blood T cells in healthy people across ages (dated by TCRdb to about 2015). Study-level background: Template switching captured roughly one uniquely barcoded TCR beta cDNA molecule per two T cells in model experiments. The study measured age-related changes in TCR beta repertoire diversity using deep sequencing normalized with unique cDNA molecular identifiers. The study analyzed two additional independent replicas of 1 million unique cDNA reads from the same blood draw for two donors, one aged 18 to 29 and one aged 80 or older. To avoid experimental bias, donors of different ages were distributed randomly across sequencing lanes. Donors were grouped into four age groups: young (average 16 years), middle-aged (over 35), aged (around 60) and long-lived (just over 80).

The library was built by means of 5' RACE. TCRdb lists the instrument as Illumina HiSeq 2500. The second PCR ran for about 6 to 12 cycles and used a J-beta primer mix along with a sample-barcoded 5' primer. Each TCR beta cDNA molecule received a unique molecular identifier from a template-switch 5' adaptor carrying 12 random nucleotides. Each sample yielded at least 2.5 million CDR3-containing paired-end reads. First-strand cDNA synthesis was performed from all RNA using the Mint cDNA synthesis kit, with priming by a TRBC-specific oligonucleotide. After uracil-DNA glycosylase treatment, a first 18-cycle PCR used universal primers M1SS and BC2_uni_R on all cDNA. In the original analysis: For normalization, 1 million high-quality reads, each with a distinct molecular identifier, were randomly selected from each sample. Instead of being binned into consensus sequences, reads that shared molecular identifiers were thrown out. MiTCR, run with a Q25 quality threshold and the strictest error-elimination algorithm, handled CDR3 identification, clonotype clustering and error correction. A nonparametric unseen species model with Euler transformation was used to estimate lower-bound total TCR beta diversity. TCRdb cleaned the public reads at Q25 with fastp, built clones with MiXCR and kept in-frame beta chains. Rows with a matching CDR3 protein are joined into one entry that keeps the most common DNA and genes. These V and J calls derive from TCRdb rather than the authors' analysis. Across this sample there are about 1.6 million distinct CDR3 sequences, with roughly 32% seen only once. The top ten clonotypes cover 11% of the sample.

The 40 or so donors, aged about 6 to 95 years, were systemically healthy Caucasian individuals from Russia. Each donor gave about 11 milliliters of peripheral blood, drawn into EDTA-treated Vacutainer tubes. PBMCs were isolated by Ficoll-Paque density-gradient centrifugation, with at least 6 million obtained per sample. Total RNA, at least 6 micrograms per sample, was extracted from PBMCs with Trizol reagent. Naive CD45RAhigh/CD27high T cell percentages were measured by flow cytometry on a PBMC aliquot from every donor. Broad study findings and their caveats: Because profiling used bulk unsorted PBMCs, naive and antigen-experienced compartments could not be compared conclusively. Estimates of total diversity from one million sequenced T cells were regarded as lower bounds and underestimates. The long-lived group showed more naive CD4+ T cells, fewer expanded clones and increased TCR diversity than the aged group, suggesting age selection. Donor CMV infection status was unknown, potentially confounding age-related changes in expanded clonotypes. The percentage of naive T cells measured by flow cytometry correlated strongly with observed TCR beta diversity. Observed TCR beta diversity per million T cells fell roughly linearly with age, and a significant reduction was already apparent by age around 44.

The CDR3 goes from the cysteine to the phenylalanine over 13 residues. Only CDR3 DNA is held: 39 bases, read in frame from base 1. V lost 5 bases and J lost 11 bases, and the count of bases not matched to a germline gene is 14. The germline V gene encodes CDR1 DFQATT and CDR2 SNEGSKA (reference sequence). On this clonotype itself: Its target antigen remains unknown. Base qualities are missing; no much larger clone stands one base away.

The TCR sequence derives from a woman aged 30 to 39 in good health. The chain joins TRBV20-1 to TRBJ2-5; 7 central nucleotides agree with TRBD1. The specimen was blood. The DNA reads TGCAGTGCTTGGGACAGTCGTAGCCGCAAGCAGTACTTC. Translation gives CSAWDSRSRKQYF.